What follows are 4 T cell receptor beta chains derived from one specimen sequenced in a study of CD8 T cells in Susac syndrome. Random hexamers primed reverse transcription of about 0.45 to 1 ug RNA. A single record per CDR3 protein comes from TCRdb applying MiXCR to the immunoSEQ multiplex PCR reads. This sample yields under 80,000 distinct CDR3 sequences, of which about 92% are seen a single time; around 0.52% belongs to the top ten. Input material: CD4+ T cells from PBMCs. The origin of the receptors is a human donor with Susac syndrome.

The V gene is TRBV15, the J gene TRBJ2-3; D gene ambiguous. V was pared by 1 base and J by 0 bases, with 5 bases between. This CDR3 has 14 amino acids. Germline CDR1 and CDR2: LNHNV and YYDKDF (reference sequence). Here the CDR3 reads CATSRGGSTDTQYF. For the CDR3, the DNA is TGTGCCACCAGCAGAGGGGGAAGCACAGATACGCAGTATTTT.

For the CDR3, the DNA is TGTGCCAGCAGGGACAGTACTAGCACAGATACGCAGTATTTT. This gives the protein CASRDSTSTDTQYF. The chain carries TRBV2 and TRBJ2-3; D may be TRBD1 (6 bases). The CDR3 has 14 residues. Germline V gene lookup returns CDR1 SNHLY and CDR2 FYNNEI. Trimming took off 6 bases at V and 0 bases at J, with 10 bases between the two ends. The full variable domain, completed using reference TRBV2 and TRBJ2-3, is EPEVTQTPSHQVTQMGQEVILRCVPISNHLYFYWYRQILGQKVEFLVSFYNNEISEKSEIFDDQFSVERPDGSNFTLKIRSTKLEDSAMYFCASRDSTSTDTQYFGPGTRLTVL.

The gene calls are TRBV3-1 and TRBJ2-1; 11 positions match TRBD1. The germline gives CDR1 LGHDT, CDR2 YNNKEL (reference sequence). The ends lost 2 bases at V and 6 bases at J; junction bases unmatched: 9. There are 17 residues in the CDR3. The CDR3: CASSQNRRDRGSNEQFF. CDR3 sequence (DNA): TGTGCCAGCAGCCAAAATCGCCGGGACAGGGGGTCCAATGAGCAGTTCTTC.

This chain joins TRBV29-1 and TRBJ1-1, with no clear D. The CDR3 covers 14 residues. CDR1 is SQVTM, CDR2 ANQGSEA, per germline. V was shortened by 7 bases and J by 0 bases, with 15 bases between the two germline ends. The CDR3 sequence is CSATPGVVNTEAFF. The DNA for the CDR3 is TGCAGCGCCACGCCAGGTGTGGTGAACACTGAAGCTTTCTTT.